One and the same sample provided the 27 T cell receptor beta chains below, sequenced in a study of shared clonotypes between healthy human individuals. Assay: immunoSEQ multiplex PCR; the TCRdb copy retains only in-frame clones and omits some. The table records roughly 2.2 million clones, more than 80% of them present only once. Input material: naive CD4+ T cells from PBMCs. Subset noted: CD45RA+ positively selected. The source of these receptors is a man between 18 and 35 years old in good health. Some clones in this sample may be carry-over from other donors' samples.

The chain links TRBV7-2 to TRBJ2-7; a possible D gene is TRBD1 (6 bases). The V end was cut by 3 bases, the J end by 5 bases, with 20 bases between. Germline lookup yields CDR1 SGHTA and CDR2 FQGNSA. CDR3 size: 16 residues. The CDR3 DNA is TGTGCCAGCAGCTTCGCCCCGGGCAGGGGAAGCCACGAGCAGTACTTC. This translates into CASSFAPGRGSHEQYF.

V usage is TRBV5-4 and J usage is TRBJ2-2; 16 bases line up with TRBD2. The length of the CDR3 is 17 residues. Losses at the gene ends were 3 bases for V and 10 bases for J; bases not matched to a gene: 9. From germline, CDR1 is SGHNT and CDR2 YYREEE (reference sequence). The CDR3 protein is CASSSVPGLAGGKELFF. CDR3 in DNA: TGTGCCAGCAGCTCCGTACCGGGACTAGCGGGAGGGAAGGAGCTGTTTTTT.

CDR3 sequence (DNA): TGTGCCAGCAGCGTTGACCAGATCGGTTCACCCCTCCACTTT. Translated: CASSVDQIGSPLHF. The chain recombines TRBV9 with TRBJ1-6, with unresolved D. The CDR3 spans 14 residues. The germline V gene encodes CDR1 SGDLS and CDR2 YYNGEE. The V gene lost 2 bases and the J gene lost 9 bases, with 12 bases spanning the gap.

The chain uses TRBV25-1 and TRBJ1-3, with D hard to call. V gave up 3 bases and J gave up 4 bases, with 13 bases separating them. This CDR3 is built from 15 residues. Germline CDR1 and CDR2: MGHDK and SYGVNS. The CDR3 DNA is TGTGCCAGCAGTGAGGGTACGTTCGTGGGAAACACCATATATTTT. Its translation: CASSEGTFVGNTIYF.

This chain connects TRBV5-1 to TRBJ1-1, with 8 bases that match TRBD1. This CDR3 has 16 residues. The germline CDR1 and CDR2 sequences are SGHRS and YFSETQ. V lost 4 bases and J lost 0; bases outside the gene matches: 8. The CDR3 DNA reads TGCGCCAGCAGCAGCAACAGGGGGGCAGTGAACACTGAAGCTTTCTTT. Translating it yields CASSSNRGAVNTEAFF.

This clone was recorded once. The chain has TRBV29-1 and TRBJ2-1; no definite D call. V was shortened by 4 bases and J by 2 bases, with 12 bases between the two germline ends. The CDR3 runs to 14 residues. From germline, CDR1 is SQVTM and CDR2 ANQGSEA. CDR3 amino acids: CSVVTPPAYNEQFF. The DNA of the CDR3 is TGCAGCGTTGTGACCCCTCCGGCCTACAATGAGCAGTTCTTC.

The rearrangement links TRBV7-8 to TRBJ1-2; no firm D call. This CDR3 comprises 17 residues. Germline assignment: CDR1 SGHVS and CDR2 FQNEAQ. Deletions cut 0 bases from V and 7 bases from J, with 21 bases between. CDR3 bases: TGTGCCAGCAGCTTAGCGGGAGCAGCACTCTTTGATGGTGGCTACACCTTC. Its protein is CASSLAGAALFDGGYTF.

V gene TRBV19 combines with J gene TRBJ2-3, with TRBD2 identical over 11 bases. Germline lookup yields CDR1 LNHDA and CDR2 SQIVND (reference sequence). V shed 2 bases, J shed 3 bases, and the junction held 1 base outside the gene matches. The CDR3 extends over 15 amino acids. The DNA for the CDR3 is TGTGCCAGTAGTATAACTAGCGGGAGTACAGATACGCAGTATTTT. Translated, it gives CASSITSGSTDTQYF.

The chain employs TRBV11-3 and TRBJ2-3; D is unresolved. This CDR3 comprises 13 residues. Germline CDR1 is SGHNT and CDR2 is YENEEA. The V end was cut by 1 base, the J end by 5 bases, with 7 bases between. CDR3 region: CASSLVGGDTQYF. The CDR3 region has the DNA TGTGCCAGCAGCTTAGTAGGTGGAGATACGCAGTATTTT.

For this clone: Compared with germline, one end of the junction differs, possibly owing to a read error. The chain uses TRBV7-3 and TRBJ2-6, with D perhaps TRBD1 (5 bases). The CDR3 sequence is 13 residues long. Germline CDR1 is SGHTA and CDR2 is FQGTGA. In DNA, the CDR3 is TGTGCCAGCAGCTTACGTGGGGCCGACGTCCTGACTTTC. Translating it yields CASSLRGADVLTF.

This clone was detected only once. The genes are TRBV2 and TRBJ2-7; D is undetermined. V dropped 7 bases and J dropped 2 bases, with 15 bases sitting between them. In germline, CDR1 is SNHLY, CDR2 FYNNEI. CDR3 length: 14 amino acids. The CDR3 DNA reads TGTGCCAGCAAACGTGGCGTGGGGACCTACGAGCAGTACTTC. Translation gives CASKRGVGTYEQYF.

This sequence joins TRBV15 and TRBJ1-1; 7 nucleotides align to TRBD1. The CDR3 is made up of 16 amino acids. Germline CDR1 and CDR2: LNHNV and YYDKDF (reference sequence). V trimming: 1 base; J trimming: 7 bases; junction bases outside the gene matches: 12. CDR3 in amino acids: CATSRGPRQGGDEAFF. In DNA, the CDR3 is TGTGCCACCAGCAGAGGGCCCCGACAGGGCGGGGATGAAGCTTTCTTT.

Comments on this clone: The sample has other DNA sequences that encode this CDR3 too. The chain couples TRBV5-1 to TRBJ1-2; TRBD1 might be the D (5 bases). The CDR3 loop spans 13 amino acids. Germline CDR1 is SGHRS and CDR2 is YFSETQ. Trimming shortened V by 0 bases and J by 7 bases, and 10 bases separated the two germline ends. This CDR3 is CASSLGTGGGYTF. In nucleotides, the CDR3 is TGCGCCAGCAGCTTGGGGACCGGGGGTGGCTACACCTTC.

This clone was seen only once. The CDR3 loop reads CASSPSGAGDYGYTF. CDR3 in DNA: TGTGCCAGCAGCCCCTCGGGAGCCGGGGACTATGGCTACACCTTC. J is TRBJ1-2 and V is TRBV14; D is ambiguous. The CDR3 contains 15 residues. V gave up 4 bases and J gave up 3 bases, with 15 bases separating them. CDR1 is SGHDN, CDR2 FVKESK, per germline.

A single count supports this clone. This sequence joins TRBV2 and TRBJ1-3; D gene uncertain. The CDR3 length is 12 residues. Trimming took off 6 bases at V and 3 bases at J, with 6 bases between the two ends. From germline, CDR1 is SNHLY and CDR2 FYNNEI. CDR3 region: CASRGIGNTIYF. CDR3 DNA sequence: TGTGCCAGCAGGGGGATTGGAAACACCATATATTTT.

This chain joins TRBV19 and TRBJ1-5; 9 bases fit TRBD1. The V gene's germline CDR1 is LNHDA and CDR2 SQIVND (reference sequence). The CDR3 is 17 residues long. The trim removed 6 bases at V and 1 base at J, leaving 10 bases unmatched. The CDR3 sequence: CASRSPFGTGSNQPQHF. The CDR3 DNA sequence: TGTGCCAGTAGATCCCCGTTCGGGACAGGGAGCAATCAGCCCCAGCATTTT.

J is TRBJ1-2 and V is TRBV7-9; 10 positions agree with TRBD1. Germline CDR1 SEHNR, CDR2 FQNEAQ (reference sequence). This CDR3 is 16 amino acids long. V shed 6 bases and J 4 bases; nucleotides not matched to a gene: 11. CDR3 sequence reads: CASRSPGQGSGYGYTF. The DNA of the CDR3 is TGTGCCAGCAGGAGTCCGGGACAGGGGTCGGGCTATGGCTACACCTTC.

The genes are TRBV6-6 and TRBJ2-5, with a possible D match to TRBD1 (6 bases). The V end was cut by 7 bases, the J end by 1 base, with 13 bases between. Germline assignment: CDR1 MNHNY and CDR2 SVGAGI (reference sequence). The CDR3 has 14 residues. The chain's CDR3 is CASTPWGLQETQYF. Here the CDR3 DNA reads TGTGCCAGCACCCCGTGGGGGCTCCAAGAGACCCAGTACTTC.

This chain uses TRBV30 with TRBJ2-7; D possibly matches TRBD1 or TRBD2 (5 bases each). Germline CDR1 reads GTSNPN; CDR2 reads SVGIG (reference sequence). This CDR3 spans 14 amino acids. Between the trimmed V and J ends, which lost 4 bases and 6 bases, there was a span of 19 bases. CDR3 in DNA: TGTGCCTGGAACCGGGACGCCTTGGCAGGCGAGCAGTACTTC. It codes for CAWNRDALAGEQYF.

Details on this clone: The same CDR3 arises from other DNA sequences in this sample as well. The chain is built from TRBV7-9 and TRBJ2-7; D unclear. The CDR3 loop spans 12 amino acids. V was clipped by 2 bases and J by 3 bases, with 5 bases between them. Germline CDR1 and CDR2: SEHNR and FQNEAQ (reference sequence). This chain's CDR3 is CASSLTGYEQYF. As DNA, the CDR3 is TGTGCCAGCAGCTTAACTGGCTACGAGCAGTACTTC.

V usage is TRBV11-3 and J usage is TRBJ2-5; D is perhaps TRBD2 (6 bases). The DNA matches TRBJ2-7 better at its end, which makes the J call doubtful. This CDR3 region has 15 residues. Germline CDR1 is SGHNT and CDR2 is YENEEA. The CDR3 DNA sequence: TGTGCCAGCAGCTTAGTTGCTAGCGTGAACTACGAGCAGTACTTC. It yields the protein CASSLVASVNYEQYF.

The genes are TRBV5-4 and TRBJ2-1, with TRBD2 as a possible D gene (6 bases). Germline V gene lookup returns CDR1 SGHNT and CDR2 YYREEE (reference sequence). V was trimmed by 0 bases and J by 9 bases, leaving 10 bases between them. The CDR3 is 13 residues long. As DNA, the CDR3 is TGTGCCAGCAGCTTGGGTCCAGCGGGTGAGCAGTTCTTC. As protein: CASSLGPAGEQFF. The full variable domain, completed using reference TRBV5-4 and TRBJ2-1, is ETGVTQSPTHLIKTRGQQVTLRCSSQSGHNTVSWYQQALGQGPQFIFQYYREEENGRGNFPPRFSGLQFPNYSSELNVNALELDDSALYLCASSLGPAGEQFFGPGTRLTVL.

The chain has TRBV10-2 and TRBJ2-7; no reliable D call. In germline, CDR1 is WSHSY, CDR2 SAAADI. The CDR3 consists of 14 residues. The germline V and J ends were trimmed by 2 bases and 7 bases, with 15 bases remaining between them. In DNA, the CDR3 is TGCGCCAGCAGTGAGATCACTACCCTAGAGGAGCAGTACTTC. This codes for CASSEITTLEEQYF.

The CDR3 DNA sequence: TGTGCCAGCAGTAAGACGCGAGAGAGGAGCACAGATACGCAGTATTTT. Translation: CASSKTRERSTDTQYF. The chain uses TRBV27 and TRBJ2-3; D gene unclear. CDR1 is MNHEY and CDR2 is SMNVEV in the germline V gene (reference sequence). CDR3 length: 16 amino acids. Trimming left V 5 bases short and J 0 bases short, with 15 bases between.

V and J are TRBV19 and TRBJ1-2; TRBD1 is a possible D gene (5 bases). This CDR3 contains 14 residues. V lost 3 bases to trimming and J lost 8 bases, with 16 bases between them. The germline CDR1 and CDR2 sequences are LNHDA and SQIVND (reference sequence). Here the CDR3 DNA reads TGTGCCAGTAGTATGCCCTATGGGGACGGAGGCTACACCTTC. It is translated as CASSMPYGDGGYTF.

The V call is TRBV18, the J call TRBJ1-1; 7 nucleotides agree with TRBD1. The germline V gene has CDR1 KGHSH and CDR2 LQKENI. The CDR3 covers 16 residues. J gave up 1 base and V 4 bases, and 9 bases lay outside the gene matches. CDR3 loop: CASSLLLTGTNTEAFF. In nucleotides, the CDR3 is TGTGCCAGCTCACTCCTTTTGACAGGGACGAACACTGAAGCTTTCTTT.

This clone was picked up a small number of times. This CDR3 reads CASSERDRFTEAFF. The CDR3 DNA reads TGTGCCAGCAGCGAACGGGACAGGTTTACTGAAGCTTTCTTT. The chain uses TRBV11-2 and TRBJ1-1; TRBD1 matches at 8 bases. V lost 5 bases and J lost 5; bases outside the gene matches: 7. Germline V gives CDR1 SGHAT, CDR2 FQNNGV. The CDR3 runs 14 residues.